Following are 22 T cell receptor beta chains from one sample sequenced in a study of regulatory T cells in long-lasting Graves disease. Assembly of TCR beta libraries relied on iRepertoire HTBI primers together with Arm-PCR of CDR3 regions. Using its own MiXCR run on the multiplex PCR reads, TCRdb lists one record per CDR3 protein. This sample has approximately 470,000 distinct CDR3 sequences, with less than 25% found just once. Noted time point: persistent/refractory GD, antithyroid drugs over 5 years with positive TRAb. Extracted RNA from PBMCs served as the source of the TCR library. This sample comprised peripheral blood mononuclear cells (PBMCs), obtained when the disease was refractory, from a patient treated with antithyroid drugs. The receptors come from a female donor with Graves disease.

The chain links TRBV9 to TRBJ2-7; D is perhaps TRBD1 (6 bases). In germline, CDR1 is SGDLS, CDR2 YYNGEE. This CDR3 comprises 14 residues. V was pared by 4 bases and J by 2 bases, with 13 bases between. Here the CDR3 DNA reads TGTGCCAGCAGCCAGAGGCAGGGGCCCTACGAGCAGTACTTC. It translates to CASSQRQGPYEQYF.

This clonotype was observed many times. This CDR3 reads CASVERVYSNQPQHF. In DNA, the CDR3 is TGTGCCAGCGTCGAAAGGGTCTATAGCAATCAGCCCCAGCATTTT. The chain links TRBV28 to TRBJ1-5; D not resolved. The length of the CDR3 is 15 residues. Trimming removed 8 bases from V and 0 bases from J, with 14 bases in between. Germline loops: CDR1 MDHEN, CDR2 SYDVKM.

This clonotype was seen more than once but under ten times. This chain uses TRBV6-1 with TRBJ2-2, with TRBD2 as a possible D gene (5 bases). Trimming stripped 5 bases from V and 6 bases from J, with 16 bases between. The germline V gene has CDR1 MNHNS and CDR2 SASEGT. CDR3 length equals 15 residues. Here the CDR3 reads CASSPDGRVPGELFF. CDR3 nucleotide sequence: TGTGCCAGCAGTCCGGATGGGAGAGTACCCGGGGAGCTGTTTTTT.

On this clonotype: This sequence may be a read error, since a much larger clone differs from it by one base. The gene calls are TRBV6-1 and TRBJ1-1; possibly TRBD1 for D (6 bases). The CDR3 length is 13 residues. Germline CDR1 reads MNHNS; CDR2 reads SASEGT. In nucleotides, the CDR3 is TGTGCCAGCAGCCCCCAGGGGTACACTGAAGCTCTCTTT. Protein sequence: CASSPQGYTEALF.

The chain combines TRBV6-2 or TRBV6-3 with TRBJ2-7; 12 bases match TRBD2. This CDR3 spans 15 amino acids. Germline V gene data show CDR1 as MNHEY and CDR2 as SVGEGT. After removal of 2 bases from V and 4 bases from J, the junction contained 3 bases not matched to a gene. This chain's CDR3 is CASSYRGLAGYEQYF. CDR3 in DNA: TGTGCCAGCAGTTACCGCGGACTAGCGGGATACGAGCAGTACTTC.

V usage is TRBV19 and J usage is TRBJ1-2; D may be TRBD1 (6 bases). V shed 5 bases and J shed 4 bases, with 17 bases lying between them. CDR1 LNHDA and CDR2 SQIVND come from the germline V gene (reference sequence). The CDR3 totals 15 residues. The chain's CDR3 is CASSEEVTGIYGYTF. CDR3 in DNA: TGTGCCAGTAGTGAAGAGGTGACAGGCATCTATGGCTACACCTTC.

A word on this clonotype: The junction shows a germline mismatch at one end, possibly a read error. V usage is TRBV27 and J usage is TRBJ1-1, with D tentatively TRBD1 (6 bases). The CDR3 runs to 14 residues. Per the germline V gene, CDR1 is MNHEY and CDR2 is SMNVEV (reference sequence). CDR3 amino acids: CASSWGGMNTEALF. CDR3 coding DNA: TGTGCCAGCAGTTGGGGGGGCATGAACACTGAAGCTCTCTTT.

Comment on this clonotype: Given a much more abundant clone one base away, this may be a read error. Here the CDR3 omits its conserved ending phenylalanine or tryptophan, so a read error is the likely source. The chain carries TRBV6-2 or TRBV6-3 and TRBJ2-5; TRBD1 agrees at 8 bases. Germline lookup yields CDR1 MNHEY and CDR2 SVGEGT. Unmatched junction bases numbered 8, after V lost 4 bases and J lost 4 bases. The CDR3 has 15 residues. CDR3 protein: CASSWGGTGGETQYL. CDR3 nucleotides: TGTGCCAGCAGTTGGGGCGGGACAGGCGGAGAGACCCAGTACCTC.

This clonotype was observed many times. The chain combines TRBV19 with TRBJ2-7, with D possibly called TRBD1 or TRBD2 (5 bases each). Germline CDR1 is LNHDA and CDR2 is SQIVND (reference sequence). This CDR3 comprises 14 residues. The ends were cut back, 3 bases at V and 0 bases at J, with 9 bases in the middle. The DNA of the CDR3 is TGTGCCAGTAGTATGTGGGGGAGCTCCTACGAGCAGTACTTC. Its protein product is CASSMWGSSYEQYF.

In its sample, this clonotype was seen many times. The chain joins TRBV7-8 to TRBJ2-2; D is perhaps TRBD2 (5 bases). The length of the CDR3 is 17 residues. V was clipped by 0 bases and J by 2 bases, with 13 bases between them. The germline gives CDR1 SGHVS, CDR2 FQNEAQ. In DNA, the CDR3 is TGTGCCAGCAGCTTAGCGCGTGGTAGCGCCAACACCGGGGAGCTGTTTTTT. Encoded protein: CASSLARGSANTGELFF.

Notes on this clonotype: This could be a read error, since a much larger clone is one nucleotide away. This chain uses TRBV27 with TRBJ2-7; D is unresolved. The CDR3 contains 15 residues. Germline lookup yields CDR1 MNHEY and CDR2 SMNVEV (reference sequence). Here the CDR3 DNA reads TGTGCCGGCAGTCAAGGGATTCTCAGCTCCTACGAGCAGTACTTC. It translates to CAGSQGILSSYEQYF.

About this clonotype: With a far larger clone one base away, a read error is the likely cause. The chain links TRBV12-3 or TRBV12-4 to TRBJ1-1; D is uncertain. The CDR3 is 14 residues long. Between the trimmed V and J ends, which lost 7 bases and 4 bases, there was a span of 16 bases. In DNA, the CDR3 is TGTGCCAGCATAGCGATGCCTTCGAGCACTGAAGCTTTCTTT. Its translation: CASIAMPSSTEAFF.

This clonotype was observed many times. This may stem from a read error, because a much larger clone lies one nucleotide away. DNA for the CDR3: TGTGCCAGCAACTTAGGGAGACAGGCTCGCCAGACCCAGTACTTC. It is translated as CASNLGRQARQTQYF. The V gene is TRBV11-2, the J gene TRBJ2-5; TRBD1 might be the D (6 bases). CDR1 is SGHAT and CDR2 is FQNNGV in the germline V gene. The CDR3 consists of 15 residues.

V gene TRBV4-3 combines with J gene TRBJ1-2; 8 positions match TRBD1. Trimming cost V 1 base and J 2 bases; bases outside gene matches: 6. Germline values: CDR1 LGHNA, CDR2 YSLEER. The CDR3 spans 16 residues. The CDR3 spells CASSQVLRGPNYGYTF. The CDR3 DNA reads TGCGCCAGCAGCCAAGTCCTCAGGGGGCCCAACTATGGCTACACCTTC.

About this clonotype: This clone may be a read error of a much larger clone one base away. This chain uses TRBV28 with TRBJ2-1; 9 nucleotides line up with TRBD2. J gave up 0 bases and V 5 bases, and 14 bases lay outside the gene matches. Germline values: CDR1 MDHEN, CDR2 SYDVKM. The CDR3 totals 19 residues. The CDR3 DNA is TGTGCCAGCAGTGGGACTAGCAGGAGGTCACCTCGCTCCTACAATGAGCAGTTCTTC. Translated, it gives CASSGTSRRSPRSYNEQFF.

The rearrangement joins TRBV9 to TRBJ2-7; TRBD2 matches 8 bases. V shed 4 bases, J shed 3 bases, and the junction held 6 bases outside the gene matches. Germline CDR1 reads SGDLS; CDR2 reads YYNGEE. The CDR3 covers 14 residues. CDR3 sequence reads: CASSTTSEFYEQYF. The DNA for the CDR3 is TGTGCCAGCAGCACGACTAGCGAATTCTACGAGCAGTACTTC.

With regard to this clonotype: An end of the junction does not agree with germline; a read error may underlie this. The CDR3 loop is CASSSYSEVVSEKLLF. CDR3 nucleotides: TGTGCCAGCAGTTCCTATTCGGAAGTAGTGAGCGAAAAACTGCTTTTT. This chain connects TRBV28 to TRBJ1-4; no definite D call. Germline CDR1 reads MDHEN; CDR2 reads SYDVKM. The CDR3 totals 16 residues. Full variable domain (outside the CDR3, taken from reference TRBV28 and TRBJ1-4): DVKVTQSSRYLVKRTGEKVFLECVQDMDHENMFWYRQDPGLGLRLIYFSYDVKMKEKGDIPEGYSVSREKKERFSLILESASTNQTSMYLCASSSYSEVVSEKLLFGSGTQLSVL.

Worth noting for this clonotype: A single base separates this from a much larger clone, so it may be a read error. The rearrangement joins TRBV28 to TRBJ2-7; D tentatively fits TRBD1 or TRBD2 (5 bases each). The V end was cut by 3 bases, the J end by 7 bases, with 16 bases between. From germline, CDR1 is MDHEN and CDR2 SYDVKM. The CDR3 loop spans 14 amino acids. Here the CDR3 DNA reads TGTGCCAGCAGTTTCAGCCTGGGGGTAGGTGAGCAGTACTTC. It specifies CASSFSLGVGEQYF.

The rearrangement joins TRBV27 to TRBJ1-5; D is perhaps TRBD1 (6 bases). The CDR3 is made up of 15 amino acids. V lost 7 bases and J lost 3, with 16 bases in between. From germline, CDR1 is MNHEY and CDR2 SMNVEV (reference sequence). CDR3 sequence: CASNPTGQYNQPQHF. DNA of the CDR3: TGTGCCAGCAATCCCACCGGACAGTACAATCAGCCCCAGCATTTT.

This clonotype was seen at least ten times. The chain recombines TRBV6-1 with TRBJ1-2, with D unclear. The V end lost 0 bases, the J end lost 6 bases, and 11 bases lay between the germline ends. The length of the CDR3 is 14 residues. CDR1 is MNHNS, CDR2 SASEGT, per germline. This CDR3 reads CASSEAGRVDGYTF. The CDR3 bases are TGTGCCAGCAGTGAAGCTGGGAGGGTCGATGGCTACACCTTC.

This clonotype has a count of ten or more. The V call is TRBV2, the J call TRBJ1-5, with TRBD1 as a possible D gene (6 bases). The CDR3 spans 16 residues. CDR1 is SNHLY and CDR2 is FYNNEI in the germline V gene. Trimming cost V 3 bases and J 4 bases, with 16 bases left between them. The CDR3 protein is CASSDMTPRGNQPQHF. The CDR3 DNA follows: TGTGCCAGCAGTGACATGACACCTAGGGGGAATCAGCCCCAGCATTTT.

The J gene is TRBJ2-7, the V gene TRBV7-3; D might be TRBD2 (6 bases). Germline loops: CDR1 SGHTA, CDR2 FQGTGA. There are 16 residues in the CDR3. Trimming pared 2 bases from V and 1 base from J, leaving 15 bases between. This CDR3 is CASSLVSWRESYEQYF. In nucleotides, the CDR3 is TGTGCCAGCAGCTTAGTTAGTTGGCGGGAATCCTACGAGCAGTACTTC.